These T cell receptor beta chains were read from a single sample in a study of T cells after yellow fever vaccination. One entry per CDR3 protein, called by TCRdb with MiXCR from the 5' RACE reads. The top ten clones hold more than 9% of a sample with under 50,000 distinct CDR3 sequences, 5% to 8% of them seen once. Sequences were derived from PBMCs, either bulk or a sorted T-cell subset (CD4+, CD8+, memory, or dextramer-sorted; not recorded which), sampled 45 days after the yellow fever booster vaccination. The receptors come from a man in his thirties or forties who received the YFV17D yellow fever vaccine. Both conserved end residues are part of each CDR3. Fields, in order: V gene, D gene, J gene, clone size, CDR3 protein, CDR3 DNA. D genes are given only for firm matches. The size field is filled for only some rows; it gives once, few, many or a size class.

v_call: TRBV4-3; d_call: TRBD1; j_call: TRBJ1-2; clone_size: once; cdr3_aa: CASSQDNRGNYGYTF; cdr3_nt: TGCGCCAGCAGCCAAGATAACAGGGGTAACTATGGCTACACCTTC
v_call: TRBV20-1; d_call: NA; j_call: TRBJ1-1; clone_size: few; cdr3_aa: CSARDQRRVNTEAFF; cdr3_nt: TGCAGTGCTAGAGATCAGAGACGAGTGAACACTGAAGCTTTCTTT
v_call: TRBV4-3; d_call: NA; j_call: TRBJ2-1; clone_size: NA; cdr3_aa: CASSQEAAGIWNEQFF; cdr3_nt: TGCGCCAGCAGCCAAGAAGCGGCGGGTATATGGAATGAGCAGTTCTTC
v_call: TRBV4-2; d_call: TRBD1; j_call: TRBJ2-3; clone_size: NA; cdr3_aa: CASSHDPRGPDTQYF; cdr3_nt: TGTGCCAGCAGCCATGATCCCAGGGGGCCCGATACGCAGTATTTT
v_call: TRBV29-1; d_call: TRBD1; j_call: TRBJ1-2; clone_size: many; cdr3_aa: CSVARTGGNYGYTF; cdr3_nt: TGCAGCGTTGCCCGGACAGGCGGCAACTATGGCTACACCTTC
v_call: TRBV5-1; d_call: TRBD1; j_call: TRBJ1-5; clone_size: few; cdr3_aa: CASSEGTGPNQPQHF; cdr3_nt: TGCGCCAGCAGCGAGGGGACAGGTCCGAATCAGCCCCAGCATTTT
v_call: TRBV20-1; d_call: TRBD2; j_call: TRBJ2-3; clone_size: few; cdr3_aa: CSARELADTQYF; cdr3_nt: TGCAGTGCTAGAGAACTAGCGGATACGCAGTATTTT
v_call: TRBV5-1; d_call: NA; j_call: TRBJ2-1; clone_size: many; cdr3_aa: CASSLDVGSYNEQFF; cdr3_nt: TGCGCCAGCAGCTTGGACGTGGGCTCCTACAATGAGCAGTTCTTC
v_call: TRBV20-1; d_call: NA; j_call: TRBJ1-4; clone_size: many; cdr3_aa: CSAMGEGRSEKLFF; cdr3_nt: TGCAGTGCTATGGGGGAGGGACGTAGCGAAAAACTGTTTTTT
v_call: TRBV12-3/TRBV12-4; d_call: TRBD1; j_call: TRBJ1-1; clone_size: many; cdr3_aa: CASSLGLRDRNTEAFF; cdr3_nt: TGTGCCAGCAGTTTAGGTTTAAGGGACAGGAACACTGAAGCTTTCTTT
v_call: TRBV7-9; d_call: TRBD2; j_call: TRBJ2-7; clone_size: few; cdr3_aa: CASSLVLAGSGEQYF; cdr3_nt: TGTGCCAGCAGCTTAGTATTAGCGGGATCGGGGGAGCAGTACTTC
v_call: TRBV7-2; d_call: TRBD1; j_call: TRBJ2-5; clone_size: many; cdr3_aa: CASRPGQGQTQYF; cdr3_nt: TGTGCCAGCAGACCGGGACAGGGTCAGACCCAGTACTTC
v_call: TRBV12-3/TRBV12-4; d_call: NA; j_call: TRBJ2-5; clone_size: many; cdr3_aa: CASSLQAKETQYF; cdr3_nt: TGTGCCAGCAGTTTACAGGCGAAGGAGACCCAGTACTTC
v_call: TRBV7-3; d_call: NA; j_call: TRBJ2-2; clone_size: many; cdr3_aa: CASSLAHGELFF; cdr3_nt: TGTGCCAGCAGCTTAGCCCACGGGGAGCTGTTTTTT
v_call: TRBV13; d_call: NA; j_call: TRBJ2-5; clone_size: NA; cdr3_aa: CASSLAGSGYGTQYF; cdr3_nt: TGTGCCAGCAGCTTAGCAGGCAGTGGTTATGGGACCCAGTACTTC
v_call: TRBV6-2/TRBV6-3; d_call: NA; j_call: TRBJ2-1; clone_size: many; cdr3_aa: CASSLDSTLRF; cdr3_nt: TGTGCCAGCAGTTTAGACAGTACCCTCCGATTC
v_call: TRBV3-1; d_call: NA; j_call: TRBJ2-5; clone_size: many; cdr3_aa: CASSQSPGPKGTQYF; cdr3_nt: TGTGCCAGCAGCCAATCCCCCGGGCCGAAGGGGACCCAGTACTTC
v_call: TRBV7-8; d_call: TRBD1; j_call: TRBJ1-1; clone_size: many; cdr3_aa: CASSSVGQEAFF; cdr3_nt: TGTGCCAGCAGCTCAGTGGGACAGGAAGCTTTCTTT
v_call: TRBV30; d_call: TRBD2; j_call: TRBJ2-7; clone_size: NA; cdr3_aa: CAWSTGTSIKYEQYF; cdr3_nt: TGTGCCTGGAGTACCGGGACTAGTATAAAGTACGAGCAGTACTTC
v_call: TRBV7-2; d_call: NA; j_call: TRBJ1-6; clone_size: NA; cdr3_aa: CASSLVGFSPLHF; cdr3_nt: TGTGCCAGCAGCTTAGTAGGGTTTTCACCCCTCCACTTT
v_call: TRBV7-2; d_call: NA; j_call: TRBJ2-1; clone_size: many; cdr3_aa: CASSLQGYNEQFF; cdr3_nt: TGTGCCAGCAGCTTACAGGGCTACAATGAGCAGTTCTTC